This TCR beta chain was captured by sequencing in a study of post-analysis software for immune sequencing data. Overall study context: Recorded subtypes: relapsing-remitting, secondary progressive, progressive-relapsing; some patients unannotated. Regarding the study as a whole: Significantly decreased normalized Chao1 diversity was recorded for multiple sclerosis patients relative to controls. Under the F measure, samples that were prepared in one batch clustered strongly together. In patients, five TRBV segments were more frequent than in controls, with TRBV5-6, TRBV5-1 and TRBV20-1 among them.

Germline-derived CDR1 and CDR2 are SGHRS and YFSETQ. The CDR3 has 13 amino acids. In the case of this clonotype: Its antigen is unidentified.

Unique molecular identifiers featured in each of the TCR beta cDNA libraries. The source material, 1 to 10 million T cells, gave rise to approximately 520,000 cDNA molecules. TCRdb analysed the PCR reads with MiXCR anew, one entry per CDR3 protein. The sample yields 600,000 to 700,000 distinct CDR3 sequences, about 60% seen once. The TCR was taken from a girl aged 2 to 9 with multiple sclerosis. The chain carries TRBV5-1 and TRBJ2-7; D may be TRBD2 (5 bases). The J call may be wrong; the DNA end is better matched by TRBJ2-5. The sequenced material came from blood. CDR3 loop: CASSLSSPETQYF. The CDR3, as DNA: TGCGCCAGCAGCTTGTCTAGCCCAGAGACCCAGTACTTC.